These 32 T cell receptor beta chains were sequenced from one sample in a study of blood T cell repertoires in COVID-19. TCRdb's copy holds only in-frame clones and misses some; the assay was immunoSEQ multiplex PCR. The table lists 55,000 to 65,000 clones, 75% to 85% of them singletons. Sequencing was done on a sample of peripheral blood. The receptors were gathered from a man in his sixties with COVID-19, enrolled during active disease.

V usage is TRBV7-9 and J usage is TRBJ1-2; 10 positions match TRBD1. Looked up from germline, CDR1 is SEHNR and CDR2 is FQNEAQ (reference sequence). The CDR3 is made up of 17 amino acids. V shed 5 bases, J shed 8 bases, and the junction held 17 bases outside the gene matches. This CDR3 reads CASSRGDRGARSAGYTF. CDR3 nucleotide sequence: TGTGCCAGCAGCCGTGGGGACAGGGGCGCCCGTTCCGCCGGCTACACCTTC.

The CDR3 here is CASSQVRGSKNIQYF. The CDR3 nucleotides read TGTGCCAGCAGCCAAGTCAGGGGTTCCAAAAACATTCAGTACTTC. V and J are TRBV3-1 (or the pseudogene TRBV3-2) and TRBJ2-4; a weak D match, TRBD1 (6 bases). The germline V gene has CDR1 LGHDT and CDR2 YNNKEL (reference sequence). V gave up 1 base and J gave up 2 bases, with 9 bases separating them. The CDR3 contains 15 residues.

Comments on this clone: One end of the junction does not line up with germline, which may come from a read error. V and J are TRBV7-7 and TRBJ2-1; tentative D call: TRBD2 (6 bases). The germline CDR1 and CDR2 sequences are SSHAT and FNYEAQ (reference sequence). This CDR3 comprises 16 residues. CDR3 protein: CASSLSPGVSYNEQFF. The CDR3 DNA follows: TGTGCTAGCAGCTTATCCCCGGGGGTCTCCTACAATGAGCAGTTCTTC.

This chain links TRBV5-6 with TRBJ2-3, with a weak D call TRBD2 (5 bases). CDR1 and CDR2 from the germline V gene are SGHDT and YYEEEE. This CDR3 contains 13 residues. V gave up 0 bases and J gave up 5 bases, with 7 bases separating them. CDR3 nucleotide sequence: TGTGCCAGCAGCTTGGCCCGGGGAGATACGCAGTATTTT. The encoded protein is CASSLARGDTQYF.

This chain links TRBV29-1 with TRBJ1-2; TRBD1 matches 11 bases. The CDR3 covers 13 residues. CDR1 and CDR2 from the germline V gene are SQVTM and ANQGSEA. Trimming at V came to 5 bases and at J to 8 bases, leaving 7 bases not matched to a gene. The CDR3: CSVSGQGARGYTF. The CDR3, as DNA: TGCAGCGTTTCCGGACAGGGGGCGCGGGGCTACACCTTC.

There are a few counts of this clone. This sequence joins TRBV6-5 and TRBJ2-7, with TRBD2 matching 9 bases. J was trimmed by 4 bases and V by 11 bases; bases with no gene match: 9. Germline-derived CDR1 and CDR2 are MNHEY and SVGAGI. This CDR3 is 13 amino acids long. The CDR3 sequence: CAARGTSGYEQYF. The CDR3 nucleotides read TGTGCCGCCAGGGGAACTAGCGGGTACGAGCAGTACTTC.

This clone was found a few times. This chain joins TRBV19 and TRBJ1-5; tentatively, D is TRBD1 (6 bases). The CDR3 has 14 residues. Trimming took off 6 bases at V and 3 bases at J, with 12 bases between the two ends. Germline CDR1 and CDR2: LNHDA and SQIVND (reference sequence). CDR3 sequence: CASRADRHNQPQHF. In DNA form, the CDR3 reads TGTGCCAGTAGAGCTGACAGGCACAATCAGCCCCAGCATTTT.

CDR3 DNA sequence: TGTGCCAGCAGTCGAGCGGCGGGCACCGGGGAGCTGTTTTTT. Its translation is CASSRAAGTGELFF. This chain joins TRBV27 and TRBJ2-2, with D maybe TRBD2 (5 bases). V lost 5 bases to trimming and J lost 4 bases, with 11 bases between them. The CDR3 loop spans 14 amino acids. Germline-derived CDR1 and CDR2 are MNHEY and SMNVEV (reference sequence).

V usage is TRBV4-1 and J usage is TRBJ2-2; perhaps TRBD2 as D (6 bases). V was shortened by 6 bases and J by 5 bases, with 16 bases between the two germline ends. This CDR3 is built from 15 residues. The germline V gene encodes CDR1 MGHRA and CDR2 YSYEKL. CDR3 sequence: CASSRDSGATGELFF. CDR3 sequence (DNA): TGCGCCAGCAGTAGAGATTCGGGAGCGACCGGGGAGCTGTTTTTT.

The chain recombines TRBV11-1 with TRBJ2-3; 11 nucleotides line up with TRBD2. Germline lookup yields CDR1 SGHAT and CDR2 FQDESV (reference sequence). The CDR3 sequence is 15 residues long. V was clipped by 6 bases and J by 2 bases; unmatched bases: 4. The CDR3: CASRRLAGLTDTQYF. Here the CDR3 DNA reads TGTGCCAGCAGAAGACTAGCGGGGCTCACAGATACGCAGTATTTT.

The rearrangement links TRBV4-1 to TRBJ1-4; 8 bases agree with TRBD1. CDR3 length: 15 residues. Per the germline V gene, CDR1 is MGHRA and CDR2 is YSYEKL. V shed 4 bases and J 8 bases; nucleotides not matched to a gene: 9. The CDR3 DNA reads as TGCGCCAGCAGCCCCGCGGACAGGGTCGGGGAAAAACTGTTTTTT. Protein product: CASSPADRVGEKLFF.

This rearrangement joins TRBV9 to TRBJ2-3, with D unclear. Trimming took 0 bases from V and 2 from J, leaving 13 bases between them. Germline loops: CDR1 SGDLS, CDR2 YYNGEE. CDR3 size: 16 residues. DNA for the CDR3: TGTGCCAGCAGCGTAGCTGGAGCGAGTCTCACAGATACGCAGTATTTT. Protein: CASSVAGASLTDTQYF.

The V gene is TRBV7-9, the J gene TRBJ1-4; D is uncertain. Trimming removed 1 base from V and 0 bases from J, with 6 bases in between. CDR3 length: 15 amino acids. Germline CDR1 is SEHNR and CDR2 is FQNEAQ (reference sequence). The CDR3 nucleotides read TGTGCCAGCAGCTTAGTATCAGCAACTAATGAAAAACTGTTTTTT. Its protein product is CASSLVSATNEKLFF.

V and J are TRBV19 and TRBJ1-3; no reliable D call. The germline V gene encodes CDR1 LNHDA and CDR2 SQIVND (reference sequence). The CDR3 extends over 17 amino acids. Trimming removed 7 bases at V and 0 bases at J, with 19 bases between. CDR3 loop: CASIRTLGSSSGNTIYF. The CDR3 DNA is TGTGCCAGTATCCGGACCCTGGGGAGCTCCTCTGGAAACACCATATATTTT.

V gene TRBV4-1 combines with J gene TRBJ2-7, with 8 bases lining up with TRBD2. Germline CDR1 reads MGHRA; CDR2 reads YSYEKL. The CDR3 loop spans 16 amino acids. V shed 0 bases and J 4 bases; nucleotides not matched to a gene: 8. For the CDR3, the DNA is TGCGCCAGCAGCCAAGATAGGACGGGGGGGCAGTACGAGCAGTACTTC. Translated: CASSQDRTGGQYEQYF.

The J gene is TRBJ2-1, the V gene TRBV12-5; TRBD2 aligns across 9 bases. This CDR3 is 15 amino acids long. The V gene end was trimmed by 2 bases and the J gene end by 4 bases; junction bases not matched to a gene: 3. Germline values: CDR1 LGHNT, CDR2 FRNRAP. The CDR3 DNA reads TGTGCTAGTGGTTTGTGGCGGGAGGGATACAATGAGCAGTTCTTC. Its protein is CASGLWREGYNEQFF. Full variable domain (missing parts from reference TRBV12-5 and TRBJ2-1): DARVTQTPRHKVTEMGQEVTMRCQPILGHNTVFWYRQTMMQGLELLAYFRNRAPLDDSGMPKDRFSAEMPDATLATLKIQPSEPRDSAVYFCASGLWREGYNEQFFGPGTRLTVL.

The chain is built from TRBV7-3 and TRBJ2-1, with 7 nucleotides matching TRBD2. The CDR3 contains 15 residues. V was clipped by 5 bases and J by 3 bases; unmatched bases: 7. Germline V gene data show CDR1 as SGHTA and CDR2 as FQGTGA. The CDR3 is CASSPERGVYNEQFF. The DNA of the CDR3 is TGTGCCAGCAGCCCCGAGCGGGGAGTCTACAATGAGCAGTTCTTC.

The CDR3 nucleotides are TGTGCCAGCAGCCCGAGGACAGGGGGGAACACCATATATTTT. Protein: CASSPRTGGNTIYF. This chain links TRBV7-9 with TRBJ1-3; TRBD1 agrees at 10 bases. Germline V gene sequence: CDR1 SEHNR, CDR2 FQNEAQ (reference sequence). The ends lost 5 bases at V and 7 bases at J; junction bases unmatched: 5. The CDR3 contains 14 residues.

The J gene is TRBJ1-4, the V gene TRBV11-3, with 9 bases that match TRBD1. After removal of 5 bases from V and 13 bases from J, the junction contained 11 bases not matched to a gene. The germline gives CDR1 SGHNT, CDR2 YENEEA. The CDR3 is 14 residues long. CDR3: CASSPGTGLNGLFF. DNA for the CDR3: TGTGCCAGCAGCCCCGGGACAGGGCTTAACGGACTGTTTTTT.

The CDR3 DNA reads TGTGCCAGCAGCACCGCCGGGACTAGCGGATTCTACGAGCAGTACTTC. It encodes CASSTAGTSGFYEQYF. The chain is built from TRBV13 and TRBJ2-7; 11 nucleotides match TRBD2. This CDR3 has 16 residues. V lost 5 bases, J lost 3 bases, and 9 bases stayed unmatched. The germline V gene has CDR1 PRHDT and CDR2 FYEKMQ (reference sequence).

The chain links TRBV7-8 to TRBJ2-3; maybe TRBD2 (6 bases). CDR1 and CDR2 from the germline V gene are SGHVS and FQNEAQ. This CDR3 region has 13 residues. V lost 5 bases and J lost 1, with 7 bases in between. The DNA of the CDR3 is TGTGCCAGCAGCAGGAGGGGCACAGATACGCAGTATTTT. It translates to CASSRRGTDTQYF.

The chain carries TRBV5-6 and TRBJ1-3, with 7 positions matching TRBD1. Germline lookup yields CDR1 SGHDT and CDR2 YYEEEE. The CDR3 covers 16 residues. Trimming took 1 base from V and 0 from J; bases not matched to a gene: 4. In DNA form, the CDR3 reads TGTGCCAGCAGCTTGAGGCAGGGGGTCTCTGGAAACACCATATATTTT. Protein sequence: CASSLRQGVSGNTIYF.

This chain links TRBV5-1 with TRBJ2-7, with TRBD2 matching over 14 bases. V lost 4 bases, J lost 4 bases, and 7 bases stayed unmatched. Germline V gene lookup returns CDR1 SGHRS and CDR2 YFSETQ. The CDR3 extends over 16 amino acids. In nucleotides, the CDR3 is TGCGCCAGCAGCACCGGGACTAGCGGGAGTCTTTACGAGCAGTACTTC. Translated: CASSTGTSGSLYEQYF.

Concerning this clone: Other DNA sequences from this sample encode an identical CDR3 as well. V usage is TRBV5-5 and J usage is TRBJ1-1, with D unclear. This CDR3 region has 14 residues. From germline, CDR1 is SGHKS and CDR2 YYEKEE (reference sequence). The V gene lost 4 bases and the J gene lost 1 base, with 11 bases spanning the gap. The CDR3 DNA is TGTGCCAGCAGCCTGAGATCGGGGAACACTGAAGCTTTCTTT. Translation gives CASSLRSGNTEAFF.

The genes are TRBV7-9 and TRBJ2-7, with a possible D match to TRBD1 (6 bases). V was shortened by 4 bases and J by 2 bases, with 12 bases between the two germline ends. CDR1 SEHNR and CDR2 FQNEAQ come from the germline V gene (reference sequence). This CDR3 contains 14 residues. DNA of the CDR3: TGTGCCAGCAGCTATACAGGGAACACCTACGAGCAGTACTTC. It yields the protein CASSYTGNTYEQYF. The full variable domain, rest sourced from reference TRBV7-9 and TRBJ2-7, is DTGVSQNPRHKITKRGQNVTFRCDPISEHNRLYWYRQTLGQGPEFLTYFQNEAQLEKSRLLSDRFSAERPKGSFSTLEIQRTEQGDSAMYLCASSYTGNTYEQYFGPGTRLTVT.

Written as DNA, the CDR3 is TGTGCCAGCAGCTTTCTGGGGACTAGCGGGAGGTATGAGCAGTTCTTC. Translating it yields CASSFLGTSGRYEQFF. The rearrangement joins TRBV11-2 to TRBJ2-1; TRBD2 agrees at 15 bases. Per germline, CDR1 SGHAT and CDR2 FQNNGV. This CDR3 is 16 amino acids long. V lost 3 bases, J lost 8 bases, and 5 bases stayed unmatched.

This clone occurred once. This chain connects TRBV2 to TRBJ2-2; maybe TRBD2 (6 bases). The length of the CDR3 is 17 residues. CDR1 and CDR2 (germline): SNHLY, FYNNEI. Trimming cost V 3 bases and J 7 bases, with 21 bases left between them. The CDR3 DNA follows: TGTGCCAGCAGTGAGGAGACGGGGGAGTCATTCGGCGGGGAGCTGTTTTTT. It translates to CASSEETGESFGGELFF. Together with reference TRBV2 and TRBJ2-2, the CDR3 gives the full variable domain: EPEVTQTPSHQVTQMGQEVILRCVPISNHLYFYWYRQILGQKVEFLVSFYNNEISEKSEIFDDQFSVERPDGSNFTLKIRSTKLEDSAMYFCASSEETGESFGGELFFGEGSRLTVL.

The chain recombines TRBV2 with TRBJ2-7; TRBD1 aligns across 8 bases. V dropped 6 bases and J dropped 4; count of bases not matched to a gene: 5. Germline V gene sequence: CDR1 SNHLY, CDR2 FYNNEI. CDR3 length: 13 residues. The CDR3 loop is CASSDRGEYEQYF. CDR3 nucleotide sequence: TGTGCCAGCAGCGACAGGGGTGAATACGAGCAGTACTTC.

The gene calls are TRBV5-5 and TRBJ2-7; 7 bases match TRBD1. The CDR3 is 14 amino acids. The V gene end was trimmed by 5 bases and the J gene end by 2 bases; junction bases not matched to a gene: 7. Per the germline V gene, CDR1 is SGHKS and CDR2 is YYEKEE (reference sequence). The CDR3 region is CASSKGRGTYEQYF. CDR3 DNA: TGTGCCAGCAGTAAGGGCAGGGGGACCTACGAGCAGTACTTC.

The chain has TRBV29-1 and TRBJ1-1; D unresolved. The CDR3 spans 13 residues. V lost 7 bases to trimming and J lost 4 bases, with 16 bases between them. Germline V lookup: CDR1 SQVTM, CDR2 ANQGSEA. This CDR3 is CSALGQITTEAFF. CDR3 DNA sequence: TGCAGCGCCCTTGGCCAGATAACCACTGAAGCTTTCTTT.

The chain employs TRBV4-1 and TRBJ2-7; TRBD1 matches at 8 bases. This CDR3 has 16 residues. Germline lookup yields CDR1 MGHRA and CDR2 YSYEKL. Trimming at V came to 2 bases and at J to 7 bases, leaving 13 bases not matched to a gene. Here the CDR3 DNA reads TGCGCCAGCAGCCAACCGTCGGGGACAGGAGTGTTAGAGCAGTACTTC. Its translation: CASSQPSGTGVLEQYF.

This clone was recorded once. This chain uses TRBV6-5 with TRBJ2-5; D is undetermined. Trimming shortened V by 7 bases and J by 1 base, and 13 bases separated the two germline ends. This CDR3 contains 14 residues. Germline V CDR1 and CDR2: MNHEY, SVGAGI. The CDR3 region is CASTRQVGQETQYF. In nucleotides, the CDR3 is TGTGCCAGCACTCGCCAGGTCGGCCAAGAGACCCAGTACTTC.